Each of the 14 T cell receptor beta chains below was sequenced from the same sample in a study of T cells in Graves' hyperthyroidism and ophthalmopathy. What was amplified from RNA transcripts were TCR beta CDR3 regions. The HTBI set primed first-round TCR CDR3 RT-PCR. Each CDR3 protein is one row after TCRdb ran MiXCR on the multiplex PCR reads. This sample has approximately 640,000 distinct CDR3 sequences, with about 18% found just once. Sample: blood. Receptors originate from a man aged 50 or older with Graves' hyperthyroidism.

As DNA, the CDR3 is TGTGCCAGCAGTTCCGAACGGCCAGGCTATGGCTACACCTTC. Its protein is CASSSERPGYGYTF. V usage is TRBV6-5 and J usage is TRBJ1-2; no firm D call. This CDR3 is built from 14 residues. In germline, CDR1 is MNHEY, CDR2 SVGAGI. V dropped 4 bases and J dropped 4 bases, with 13 bases sitting between them.

This clonotype was counted a few times. V gene TRBV29-1 combines with J gene TRBJ1-4; D unclear. The V gene lost 4 bases and the J gene lost 3 bases, with 12 bases spanning the gap. This CDR3 region has 14 residues. CDR1 and CDR2 from the germline V gene are SQVTM and ANQGSEA. The CDR3 sequence: CSVGHGVANEKLFF. CDR3 coding DNA: TGCAGCGTTGGACATGGGGTGGCTAATGAAAAACTGTTTTTT.

This clonotype was detected many times. The chain employs TRBV15 and TRBJ2-5; 7 positions agree with TRBD2. The V gene's germline CDR1 is LNHNV and CDR2 YYDKDF (reference sequence). V shed 1 base, J shed 5 bases, and the junction held 4 bases outside the gene matches. CDR3 size: 14 residues. As DNA, the CDR3 is TGTGCCACCAGCAGAGGCGGGAGTGGCGAGACCCAGTACTTC. This codes for CATSRGGSGETQYF.

This clonotype was seen only a few times. This chain joins TRBV6-5 and TRBJ2-3, with D tentatively TRBD2 (6 bases). The CDR3 is made up of 15 amino acids. V lost 0 bases, J lost 7 bases, and 14 bases lay in between. Germline V CDR1 and CDR2: MNHEY, SVGAGI. CDR3: CASSYSRDWVNTQYF. The CDR3 DNA reads TGTGCCAGCAGTTACTCGAGGGACTGGGTAAATACGCAGTATTTT.

This clonotype was detected ten times or more. The rearrangement uses TRBV30 and TRBJ1-2; tentative D call: TRBD1 (5 bases). Germline CDR1 GTSNPN, CDR2 SVGIG (reference sequence). The CDR3 contains 12 residues. Trimming shortened V by 2 bases and J by 5 bases, and 9 bases separated the two germline ends. In DNA form, the CDR3 reads TGTGCCTGGAGTACCCAGGGTTATGGCTACACCTTC. Protein: CAWSTQGYGYTF.

The rearrangement uses TRBV6-1 and TRBJ2-1; D unclear. The germline CDR1 and CDR2 sequences are MNHNS and SASEGT. The CDR3 length is 12 residues. V was clipped by 8 bases and J by 4 bases, with 9 bases between them. This CDR3 is CASLGYYNEQFF. The CDR3 DNA sequence: TGTGCCAGCTTAGGATATTACAATGAGCAGTTCTTC.

The V and J genes are TRBV12-3 or TRBV12-4 and TRBJ2-2; TRBD2 matches at 7 bases. Trimming cost V 6 bases and J 3 bases; bases outside gene matches: 4. This CDR3 region has 14 residues. The CDR3 DNA reads TGTGCCAGCAGATCGGGGGGTCACACCGGGGAGCTGTTTTTT. This sequence encodes CASRSGGHTGELFF.

About this clonotype itself: This may be a read error: a much more frequent sequence differs by one nucleotide. The DNA for the CDR3 is TGCGCCAGCAGCTCCCGGATGCCTCTTCTGGACGAGCAGTACTTC. The encoded protein is CASSSRMPLLDEQYF. J is TRBJ2-7 and V is TRBV5-1; D is ambiguous. The CDR3 sequence is 15 residues long. Germline loops: CDR1 SGHRS, CDR2 YFSETQ. Trimming pared 3 bases from V and 5 bases from J, leaving 18 bases between.

In its sample, this clonotype was seen many times. The rearrangement links TRBV2 to TRBJ2-2, with a possible D match to TRBD1 (6 bases). Germline V CDR1 and CDR2: SNHLY, FYNNEI. V lost 5 bases and J 7 bases, leaving 11 bases between the germline ends. The CDR3 is 13 amino acids. DNA for the CDR3: TGTGCCAGCAGTACCACAGGGATCGGGGAGCTGTTTTTT. This codes for CASSTTGIGELFF.

This clonotype was observed at least ten times. The chain employs TRBV7-2 and TRBJ2-1, with a possible D match to TRBD1 (5 bases). Germline values: CDR1 SGHTA, CDR2 FQGNSA. Trimming took off 1 base at V and 4 bases at J, with 8 bases between the two ends. The CDR3 has 14 residues. The CDR3 bases are TGTGCCAGCAGCTTAGAGCCAGGGTACAATGAGCAGTTCTTC. Translation: CASSLEPGYNEQFF.

The genes are TRBV2 and TRBJ2-1; 9 nucleotides line up with TRBD2. Germline CDR1 SNHLY, CDR2 FYNNEI. The CDR3 length is 14 residues. J gave up 6 bases and V 5 bases, and 5 bases lay outside the gene matches. CDR3 bases: TGTGCCAGCAGTCTAGCGGGACCTATCAATGAGCAGTTCTTC. Amino acid sequence: CASSLAGPINEQFF.

This clonotype appeared many times. V gene TRBV15 combines with J gene TRBJ2-1; D not resolved. Deletions cut 4 bases from V and 7 bases from J, with 17 bases between. CDR3 length equals 15 residues. CDR1 LNHNV and CDR2 YYDKDF come from the germline V gene (reference sequence). CDR3 residues: CATSISLGKTNEQFF. As DNA, the CDR3 is TGTGCCACCAGCATTTCTCTTGGAAAGACTAATGAGCAGTTCTTC.

The V call is TRBV19, the J call TRBJ2-3, with 7 positions matching TRBD2. The ends lost 7 bases at V and 2 bases at J; junction bases unmatched: 18. Per the germline V gene, CDR1 is LNHDA and CDR2 is SQIVND (reference sequence). This CDR3 is 18 amino acids long. Here the CDR3 reads CASNPTIGLVDITDTQYF. Written as DNA, the CDR3 is TGTGCCAGTAACCCAACAATCGGACTAGTGGATATCACAGATACGCAGTATTTT. The entire variable domain, with the rest obtained from reference TRBV19 and TRBJ2-3, is as follows: DGGITQSPKYLFRKEGQNVTLSCEQNLNHDAMYWYRQDPGQGLRLIYYSQIVNDFQKGDIAEGYSVSREKKESFPLTVTSAQKNPTAFYLCASNPTIGLVDITDTQYFGPGTRLTVL.

This clonotype was detected many times. The chain couples TRBV2 to TRBJ2-7, with a weak D call TRBD1 (5 bases). Per the germline V gene, CDR1 is SNHLY and CDR2 is FYNNEI. V lost 10 bases and J 8 bases, leaving 24 bases between the germline ends. The CDR3 runs to 14 residues. The CDR3 sequence is CATTVSRADVKQYF. The CDR3 DNA follows: TGTGCCACCACAGTCTCCAGGGCAGATGTGAAGCAGTACTTC.